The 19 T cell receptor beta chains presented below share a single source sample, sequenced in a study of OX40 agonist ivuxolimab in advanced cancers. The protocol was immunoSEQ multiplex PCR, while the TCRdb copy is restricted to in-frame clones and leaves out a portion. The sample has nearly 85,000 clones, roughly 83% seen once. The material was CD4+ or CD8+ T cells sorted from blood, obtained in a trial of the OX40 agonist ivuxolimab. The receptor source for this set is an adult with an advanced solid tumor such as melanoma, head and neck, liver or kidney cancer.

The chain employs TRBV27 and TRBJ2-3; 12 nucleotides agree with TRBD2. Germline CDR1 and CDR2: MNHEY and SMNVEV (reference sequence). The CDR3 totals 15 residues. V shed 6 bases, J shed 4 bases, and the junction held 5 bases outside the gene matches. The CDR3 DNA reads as TGTGCCAGCAGCTTCGGACTAGCGGGGTCAGATACGCAGTATTTT. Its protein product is CASSFGLAGSDTQYF.

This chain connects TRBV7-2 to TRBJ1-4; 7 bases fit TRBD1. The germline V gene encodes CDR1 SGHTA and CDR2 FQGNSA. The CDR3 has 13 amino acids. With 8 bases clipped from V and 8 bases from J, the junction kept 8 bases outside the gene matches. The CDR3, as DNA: TGTGCCAGCGGCAGCACACAGGGGGAAAAACTGTTTTTT. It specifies CASGSTQGEKLFF.

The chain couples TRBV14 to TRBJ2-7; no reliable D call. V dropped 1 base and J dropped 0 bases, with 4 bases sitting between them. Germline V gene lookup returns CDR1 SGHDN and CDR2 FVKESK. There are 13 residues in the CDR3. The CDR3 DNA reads TGTGCCAGCAGCCAAGGACACTCCTACGAGCAGTACTTC. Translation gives CASSQGHSYEQYF.

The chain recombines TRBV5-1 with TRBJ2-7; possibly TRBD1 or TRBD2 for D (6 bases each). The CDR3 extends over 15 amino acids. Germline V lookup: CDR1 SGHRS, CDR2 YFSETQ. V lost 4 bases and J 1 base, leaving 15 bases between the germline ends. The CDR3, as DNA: TGCGCCAGCAGCCCGAGCATAGGGGGGTCCTACGAGCAGTACTTC. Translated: CASSPSIGGSYEQYF. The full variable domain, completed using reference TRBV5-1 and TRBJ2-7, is KAGVTQTPRYLIKTRGQQVTLSCSPISGHRSVSWYQQTPGQGLQFLFEYFSETQRNKGNFPGRFSGRQFSNSRSEMNVSTLELGDSALYLCASSPSIGGSYEQYFGPGTRLTVT.

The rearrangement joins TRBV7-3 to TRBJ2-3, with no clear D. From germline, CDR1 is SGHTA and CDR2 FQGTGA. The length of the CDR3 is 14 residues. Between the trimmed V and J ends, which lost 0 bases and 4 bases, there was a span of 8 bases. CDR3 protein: CASSLTFRSDTQYF. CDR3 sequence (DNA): TGTGCCAGCAGCTTAACGTTTAGGTCAGATACGCAGTATTTT.

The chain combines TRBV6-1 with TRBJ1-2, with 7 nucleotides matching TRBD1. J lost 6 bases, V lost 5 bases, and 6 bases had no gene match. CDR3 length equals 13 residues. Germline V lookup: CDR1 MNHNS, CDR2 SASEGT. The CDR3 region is CASSRDREDGYTF. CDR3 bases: TGTGCCAGCAGTAGAGACAGGGAGGATGGCTACACCTTC.

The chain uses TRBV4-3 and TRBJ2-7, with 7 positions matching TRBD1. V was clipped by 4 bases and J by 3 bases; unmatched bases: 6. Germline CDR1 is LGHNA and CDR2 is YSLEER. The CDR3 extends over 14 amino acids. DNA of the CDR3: TGCGCCAGCAGCCCGCGGGCAGGGGGCTACGAGCAGTACTTC. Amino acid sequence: CASSPRAGGYEQYF.

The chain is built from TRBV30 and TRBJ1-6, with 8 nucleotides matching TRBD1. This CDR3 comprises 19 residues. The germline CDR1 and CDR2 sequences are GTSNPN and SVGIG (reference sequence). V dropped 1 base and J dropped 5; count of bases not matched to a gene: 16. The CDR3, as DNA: TGTGCCTGGAGTGCCAGGGGGCGCTTAGTCAATTACGATAATTCACCCCTCCACTTT. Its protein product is CAWSARGRLVNYDNSPLHF. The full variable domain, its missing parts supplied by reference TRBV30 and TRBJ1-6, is SQTIHQWPATLVQPVGSPLSLECTVEGTSNPNLYWYRQAAGRGLQLLFYSVGIGQISSEVPQNLSASRPQDRQFILSSKKLLLSDSGFYLCAWSARGRLVNYDNSPLHFGNGTRLTVT.

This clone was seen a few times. The CDR3 loop is CASVRTGGNSPLHF. The DNA of the CDR3 is TGTGCTAGTGTCCGGACAGGGGGAAATTCACCCCTCCACTTT. The chain couples TRBV12-5 to TRBJ1-6, with 10 nucleotides matching TRBD1. The CDR3 length is 14 residues. The ends lost 7 bases at V and 7 bases at J; junction bases unmatched: 4. CDR1 LGHNT and CDR2 FRNRAP come from the germline V gene.

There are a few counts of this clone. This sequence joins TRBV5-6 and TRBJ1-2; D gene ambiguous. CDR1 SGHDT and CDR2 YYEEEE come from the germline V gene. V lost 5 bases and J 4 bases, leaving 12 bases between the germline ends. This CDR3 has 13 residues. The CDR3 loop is CASSYERSYGYTF. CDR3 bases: TGTGCCAGCAGTTACGAAAGGAGCTATGGCTACACCTTC.

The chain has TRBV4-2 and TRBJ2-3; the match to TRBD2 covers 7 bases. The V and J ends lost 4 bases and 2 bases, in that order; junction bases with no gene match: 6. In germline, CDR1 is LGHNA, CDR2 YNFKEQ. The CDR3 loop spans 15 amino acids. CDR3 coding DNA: TGTGCCAGCAGCCCGGCGGGGGACTACACAGATACGCAGTATTTT. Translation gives CASSPAGDYTDTQYF.

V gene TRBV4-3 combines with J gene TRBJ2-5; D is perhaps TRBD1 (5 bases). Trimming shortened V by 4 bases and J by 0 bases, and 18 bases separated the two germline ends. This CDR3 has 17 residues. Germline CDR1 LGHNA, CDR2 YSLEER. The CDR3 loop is CASSRRGFPSNQETQYF. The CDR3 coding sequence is TGCGCCAGCAGCCGAAGGGGCTTTCCCTCAAACCAAGAGACCCAGTACTTC.

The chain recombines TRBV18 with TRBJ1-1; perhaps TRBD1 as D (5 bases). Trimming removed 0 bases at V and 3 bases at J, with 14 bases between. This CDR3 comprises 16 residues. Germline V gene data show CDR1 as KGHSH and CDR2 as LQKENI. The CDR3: CASSPPSSGRDTEAFF. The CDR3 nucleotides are TGTGCCAGCTCACCACCTTCGTCAGGGAGGGACACTGAAGCTTTCTTT.

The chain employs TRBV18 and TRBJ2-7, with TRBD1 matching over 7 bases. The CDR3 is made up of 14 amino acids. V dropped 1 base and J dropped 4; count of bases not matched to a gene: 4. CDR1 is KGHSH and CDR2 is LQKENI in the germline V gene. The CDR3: CASSPQGAEYEQYF. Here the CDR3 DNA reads TGTGCCAGCTCACCACAGGGGGCCGAATACGAGCAGTACTTC.

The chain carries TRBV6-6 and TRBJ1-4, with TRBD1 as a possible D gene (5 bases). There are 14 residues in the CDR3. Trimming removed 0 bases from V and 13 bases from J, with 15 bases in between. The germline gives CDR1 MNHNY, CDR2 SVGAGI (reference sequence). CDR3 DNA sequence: TGTGCCAGCAGTTACTCTTGGGGGAGCAAGCTACTGTTTTTT. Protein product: CASSYSWGSKLLFF.

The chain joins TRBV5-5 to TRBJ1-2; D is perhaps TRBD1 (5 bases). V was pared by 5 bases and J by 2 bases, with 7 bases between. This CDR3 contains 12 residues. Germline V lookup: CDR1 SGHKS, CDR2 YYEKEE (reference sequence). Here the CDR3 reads CASSRDNYGYTF. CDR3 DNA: TGTGCCAGCAGTCGGGACAACTATGGCTACACCTTC.

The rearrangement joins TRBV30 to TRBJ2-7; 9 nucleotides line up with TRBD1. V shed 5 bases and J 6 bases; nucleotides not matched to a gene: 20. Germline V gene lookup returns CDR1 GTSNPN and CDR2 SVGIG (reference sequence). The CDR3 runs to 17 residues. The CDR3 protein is CAWHPQRGQGFGAEQYF. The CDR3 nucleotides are TGTGCCTGGCACCCTCAGAGGGGACAGGGATTCGGAGCCGAGCAGTACTTC. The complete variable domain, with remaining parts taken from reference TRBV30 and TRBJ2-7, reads SQTIHQWPATLVQPVGSPLSLECTVEGTSNPNLYWYRQAAGRGLQLLFYSVGIGQISSEVPQNLSASRPQDRQFILSSKKLLLSDSGFYLCAWHPQRGQGFGAEQYFGPGTRLTVT.

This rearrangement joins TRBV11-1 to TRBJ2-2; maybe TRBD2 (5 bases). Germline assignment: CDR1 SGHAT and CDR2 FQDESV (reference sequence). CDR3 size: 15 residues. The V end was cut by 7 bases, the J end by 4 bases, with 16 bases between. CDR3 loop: CASKLQGSATGELFF. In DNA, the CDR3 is TGTGCCAGCAAGCTTCAAGGGAGTGCCACCGGGGAGCTGTTTTTT.

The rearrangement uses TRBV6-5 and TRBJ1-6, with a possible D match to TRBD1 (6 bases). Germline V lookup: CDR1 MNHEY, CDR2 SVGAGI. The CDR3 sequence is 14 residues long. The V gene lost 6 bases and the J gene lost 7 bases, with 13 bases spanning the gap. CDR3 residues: CASSWRTANSPLHF. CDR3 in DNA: TGTGCCAGCAGCTGGAGGACAGCGAATTCACCCCTCCACTTT.